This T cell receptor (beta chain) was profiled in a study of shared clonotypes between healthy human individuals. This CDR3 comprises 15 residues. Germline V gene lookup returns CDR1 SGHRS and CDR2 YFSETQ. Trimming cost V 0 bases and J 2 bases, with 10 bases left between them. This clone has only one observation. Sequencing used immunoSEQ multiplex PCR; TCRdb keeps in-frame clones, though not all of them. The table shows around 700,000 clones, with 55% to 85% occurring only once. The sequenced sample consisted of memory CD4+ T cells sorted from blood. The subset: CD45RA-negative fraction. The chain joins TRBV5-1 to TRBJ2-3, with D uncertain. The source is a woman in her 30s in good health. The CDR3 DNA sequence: TGCGCCAGCAGCTTGGGTGGACGAAACACAGATACGCAGTATTTT. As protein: CASSLGGRNTDTQYF.